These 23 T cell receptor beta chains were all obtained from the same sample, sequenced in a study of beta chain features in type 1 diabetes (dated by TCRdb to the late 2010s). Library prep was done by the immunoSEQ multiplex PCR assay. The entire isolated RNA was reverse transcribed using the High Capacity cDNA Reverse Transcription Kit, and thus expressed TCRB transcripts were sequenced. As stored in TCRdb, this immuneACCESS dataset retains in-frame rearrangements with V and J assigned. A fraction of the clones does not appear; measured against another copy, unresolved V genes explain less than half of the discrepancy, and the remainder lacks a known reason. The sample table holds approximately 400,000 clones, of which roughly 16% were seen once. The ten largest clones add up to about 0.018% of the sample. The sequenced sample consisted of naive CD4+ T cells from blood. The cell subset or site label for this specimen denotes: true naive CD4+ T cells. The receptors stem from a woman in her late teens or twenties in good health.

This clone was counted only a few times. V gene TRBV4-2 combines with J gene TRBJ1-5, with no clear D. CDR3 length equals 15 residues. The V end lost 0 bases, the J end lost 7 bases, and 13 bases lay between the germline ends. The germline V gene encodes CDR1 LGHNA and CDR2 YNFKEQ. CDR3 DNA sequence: TGTGCCAGCAGCCAAGAGGGAGGGTCGCGGCAGCCCCAGCATTTT. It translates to CASSQEGGSRQPQHF.

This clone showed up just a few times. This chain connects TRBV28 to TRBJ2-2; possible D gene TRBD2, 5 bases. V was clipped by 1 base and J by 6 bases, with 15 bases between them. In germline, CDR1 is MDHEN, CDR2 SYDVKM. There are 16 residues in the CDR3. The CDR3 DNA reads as TGTGCCAGCAGTTTATTAGAATCTGGAGGCGCCGGGGAGCTGTTTTTT. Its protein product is CASSLLESGGAGELFF.

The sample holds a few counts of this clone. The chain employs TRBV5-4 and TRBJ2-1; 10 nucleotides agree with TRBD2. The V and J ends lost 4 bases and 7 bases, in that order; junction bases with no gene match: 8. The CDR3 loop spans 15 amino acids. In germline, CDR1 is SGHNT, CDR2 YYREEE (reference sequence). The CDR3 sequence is CASSPSGRALNEQFF. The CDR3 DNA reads TGTGCCAGCAGCCCGAGCGGGAGGGCTTTGAATGAGCAGTTCTTC.

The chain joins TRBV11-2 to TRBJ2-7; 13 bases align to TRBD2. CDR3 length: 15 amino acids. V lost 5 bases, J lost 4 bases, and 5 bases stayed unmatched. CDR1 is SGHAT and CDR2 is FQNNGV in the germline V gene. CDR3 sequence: CASSRGTSGTYEQYF. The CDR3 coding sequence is TGTGCCAGCAGCCGCGGGACTAGCGGGACTTACGAGCAGTACTTC. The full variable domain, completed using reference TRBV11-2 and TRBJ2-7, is EAGVAQSPRYKIIEKRQSVAFWCNPISGHATLYWYQQILGQGPKLLIQFQNNGVVDDSQLPKDRFSAERLKGVDSTLKIQPAKLEDSAVYLCASSRGTSGTYEQYFGPGTRLTVT.

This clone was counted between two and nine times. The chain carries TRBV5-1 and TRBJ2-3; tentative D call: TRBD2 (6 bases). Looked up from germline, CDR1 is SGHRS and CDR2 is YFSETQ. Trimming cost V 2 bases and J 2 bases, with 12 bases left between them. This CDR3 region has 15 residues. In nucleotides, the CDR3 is TGCGCCAGCAGCTTTCGACTAGGGAACACAGATACGCAGTATTTT. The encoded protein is CASSFRLGNTDTQYF.

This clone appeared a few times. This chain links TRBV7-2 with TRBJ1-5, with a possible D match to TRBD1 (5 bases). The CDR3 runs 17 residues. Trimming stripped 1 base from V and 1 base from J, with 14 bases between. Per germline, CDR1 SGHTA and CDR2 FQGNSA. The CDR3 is CASSLVGTGGSNQPQHF. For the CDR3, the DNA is TGTGCCAGCAGCTTAGTAGGTACAGGTGGAAGCAATCAGCCCCAGCATTTT.

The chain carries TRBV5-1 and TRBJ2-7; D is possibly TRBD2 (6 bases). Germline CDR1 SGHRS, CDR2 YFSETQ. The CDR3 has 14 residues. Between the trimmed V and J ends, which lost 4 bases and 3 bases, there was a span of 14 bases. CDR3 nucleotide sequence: TGCGCCAGCAGCGTGACTGGAGGGGTCTACGAGCAGTACTTC. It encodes CASSVTGGVYEQYF. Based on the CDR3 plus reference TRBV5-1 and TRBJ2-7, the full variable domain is KAGVTQTPRYLIKTRGQQVTLSCSPISGHRSVSWYQQTPGQGLQFLFEYFSETQRNKGNFPGRFSGRQFSNSRSEMNVSTLELGDSALYLCASSVTGGVYEQYFGPGTRLTVT.

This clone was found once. CDR3 nucleotide sequence: TGTGCCAGCAGCTCGGGCATCGACAGGTACTACGAGCAGTACTTC. It is translated as CASSSGIDRYYEQYF. The chain employs TRBV5-8 and TRBJ2-7, with TRBD1 as a possible D gene (6 bases). This CDR3 spans 15 amino acids. Per the germline V gene, CDR1 is SGHTS and CDR2 is YDEGEE. V lost 3 bases to trimming and J lost 3 bases, with 16 bases between them.

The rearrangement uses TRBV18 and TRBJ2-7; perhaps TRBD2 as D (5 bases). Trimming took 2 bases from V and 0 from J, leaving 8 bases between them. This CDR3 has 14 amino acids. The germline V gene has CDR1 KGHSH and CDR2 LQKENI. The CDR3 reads CASSPAGLSYEQYF. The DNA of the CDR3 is TGTGCCAGCTCACCAGCGGGCCTCTCCTACGAGCAGTACTTC.

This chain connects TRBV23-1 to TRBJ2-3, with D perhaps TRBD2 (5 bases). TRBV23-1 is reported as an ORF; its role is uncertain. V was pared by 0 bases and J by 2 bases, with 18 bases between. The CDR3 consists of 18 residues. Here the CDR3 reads CASSQSRVPTDNTDTQYF. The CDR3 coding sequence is TGCGCCAGCAGTCAATCGCGGGTCCCGACGGATAACACAGATACGCAGTATTTT.

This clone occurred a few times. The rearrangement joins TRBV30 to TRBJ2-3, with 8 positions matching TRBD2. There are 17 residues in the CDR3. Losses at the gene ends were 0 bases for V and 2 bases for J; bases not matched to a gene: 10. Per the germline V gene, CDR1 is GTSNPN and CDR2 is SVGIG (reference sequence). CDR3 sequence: CAWSVRSTSGFTDTQYF. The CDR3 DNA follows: TGTGCCTGGAGTGTACGATCAACTAGCGGTTTCACAGATACGCAGTATTTT.

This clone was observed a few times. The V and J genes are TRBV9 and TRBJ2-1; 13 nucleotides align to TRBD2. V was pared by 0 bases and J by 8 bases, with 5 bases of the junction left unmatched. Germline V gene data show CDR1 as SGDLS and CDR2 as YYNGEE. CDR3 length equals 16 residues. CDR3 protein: CASSVEGTSGIDEQFF. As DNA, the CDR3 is TGTGCCAGCAGCGTAGAGGGGACTAGCGGGATAGATGAGCAGTTCTTC.

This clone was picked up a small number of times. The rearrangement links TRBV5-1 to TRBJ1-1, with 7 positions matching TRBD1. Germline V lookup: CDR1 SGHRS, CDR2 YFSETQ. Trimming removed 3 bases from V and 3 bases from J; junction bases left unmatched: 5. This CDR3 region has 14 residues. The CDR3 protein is CASSSAQGHTEAFF. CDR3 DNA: TGCGCCAGCAGCTCCGCACAGGGGCACACTGAAGCTTTCTTT.

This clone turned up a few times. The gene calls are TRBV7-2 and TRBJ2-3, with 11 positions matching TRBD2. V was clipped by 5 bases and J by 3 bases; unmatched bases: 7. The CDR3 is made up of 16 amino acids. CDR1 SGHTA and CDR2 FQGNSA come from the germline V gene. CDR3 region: CASSLVVAGGTDTQYF. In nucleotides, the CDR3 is TGTGCCAGCAGCCTCGTGGTAGCGGGAGGGACAGATACGCAGTATTTT.

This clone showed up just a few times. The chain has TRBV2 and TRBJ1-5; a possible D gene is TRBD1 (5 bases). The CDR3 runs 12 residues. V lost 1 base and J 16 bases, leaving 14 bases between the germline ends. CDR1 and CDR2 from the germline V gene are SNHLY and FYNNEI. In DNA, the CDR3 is TGTGCCAGCAGTGAAGGGGGGGTGTCCATACATTTT. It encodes CASSEGGVSIHF.

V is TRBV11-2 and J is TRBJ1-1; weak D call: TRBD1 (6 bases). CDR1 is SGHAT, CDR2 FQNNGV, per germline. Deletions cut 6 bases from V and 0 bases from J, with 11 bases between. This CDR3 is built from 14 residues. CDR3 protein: CASRSGVMNTEAFF. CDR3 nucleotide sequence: TGTGCCAGCAGGTCAGGGGTGATGAACACTGAAGCTTTCTTT.

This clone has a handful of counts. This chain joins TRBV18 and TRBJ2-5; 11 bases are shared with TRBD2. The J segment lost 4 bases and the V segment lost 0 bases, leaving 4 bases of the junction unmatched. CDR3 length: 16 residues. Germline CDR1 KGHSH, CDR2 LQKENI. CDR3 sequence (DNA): TGTGCCAGCTCACCACCGAGGACTAGCGGGTCAGAGACCCAGTACTTC. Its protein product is CASSPPRTSGSETQYF.

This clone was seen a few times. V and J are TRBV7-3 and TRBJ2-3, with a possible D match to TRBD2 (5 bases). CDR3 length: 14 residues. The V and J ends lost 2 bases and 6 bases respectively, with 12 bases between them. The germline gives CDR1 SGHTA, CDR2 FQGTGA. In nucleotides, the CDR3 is TGTGCCAGCAGCTTATCGACCGGGGTCGATACGCAGTATTTT. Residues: CASSLSTGVDTQYF.

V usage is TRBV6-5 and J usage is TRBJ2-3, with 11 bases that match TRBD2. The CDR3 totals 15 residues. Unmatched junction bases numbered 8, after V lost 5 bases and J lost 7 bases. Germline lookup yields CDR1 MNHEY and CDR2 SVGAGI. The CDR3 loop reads CASSRTSGSFNTQYF. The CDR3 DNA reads TGTGCCAGCAGTCGCACTAGCGGGAGTTTCAATACGCAGTATTTT.

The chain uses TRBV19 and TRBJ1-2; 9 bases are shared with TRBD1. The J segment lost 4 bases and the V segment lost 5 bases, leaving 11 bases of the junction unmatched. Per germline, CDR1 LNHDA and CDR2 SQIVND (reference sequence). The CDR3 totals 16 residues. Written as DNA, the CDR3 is TGTGCCAGTAGTCCACTTCGGACAGGGGTGCGCTATGGCTACACCTTC. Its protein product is CASSPLRTGVRYGYTF.

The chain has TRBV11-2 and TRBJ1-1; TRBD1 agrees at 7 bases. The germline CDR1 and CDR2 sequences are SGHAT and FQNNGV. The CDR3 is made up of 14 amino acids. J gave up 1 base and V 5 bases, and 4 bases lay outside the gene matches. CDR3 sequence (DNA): TGTGCCAGCAGCAAACGGGACAGGAACACTGAAGCTTTCTTT. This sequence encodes CASSKRDRNTEAFF.

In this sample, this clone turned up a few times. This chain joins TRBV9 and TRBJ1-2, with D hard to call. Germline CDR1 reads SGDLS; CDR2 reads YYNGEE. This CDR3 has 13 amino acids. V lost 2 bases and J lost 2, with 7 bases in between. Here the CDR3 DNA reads TGTGCCAGCAGCGTTAACGGGAACTATGGCTACACCTTC. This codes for CASSVNGNYGYTF. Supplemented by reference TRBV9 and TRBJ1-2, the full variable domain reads DSGVTQTPKHLITATGQRVTLRCSPRSGDLSVYWYQQSLDQGLQFLIQYYNGEERAKGNILERFSAQQFPDLHSELNLSSLELGDSALYFCASSVNGNYGYTFGSGTRLTVV.

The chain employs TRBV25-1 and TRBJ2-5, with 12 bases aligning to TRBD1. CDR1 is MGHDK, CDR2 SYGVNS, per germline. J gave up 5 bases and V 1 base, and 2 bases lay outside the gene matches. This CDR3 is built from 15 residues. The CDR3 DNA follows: TGTGCCAGCAGTGAATCCGGGACAGGGGGCGAGACCCAGTACTTC. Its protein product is CASSESGTGGETQYF.